The clone carrying this TCR beta chain was recorded a few times. This entry belongs to a study of blood T cell repertoires in COVID-19. Measured with immunoSEQ multiplex PCR; TCRdb has only the in-frame clones, and not every one. The table records 110,000 or so clones, around 84% of them present only once. The CDR3 runs to 21 residues. Looked up from germline, CDR1 is MDHEN and CDR2 is SYDVKM. Trimming took 3 bases from V and 0 from J; bases not matched to a gene: 15. Sequenced input: peripheral blood. The receptor was isolated from a woman of 80 years or more with active or convalescent COVID-19. The chain couples TRBV28 to TRBJ2-7; 15 nucleotides match TRBD2. In DNA, the CDR3 is TGTGCCAGCAGTTTCCAGGGACTAGCGGGAGGTCGAGGAGGGATCTCCTACGAGCAGTACTTC. Its protein is CASSFQGLAGGRGGISYEQYF.